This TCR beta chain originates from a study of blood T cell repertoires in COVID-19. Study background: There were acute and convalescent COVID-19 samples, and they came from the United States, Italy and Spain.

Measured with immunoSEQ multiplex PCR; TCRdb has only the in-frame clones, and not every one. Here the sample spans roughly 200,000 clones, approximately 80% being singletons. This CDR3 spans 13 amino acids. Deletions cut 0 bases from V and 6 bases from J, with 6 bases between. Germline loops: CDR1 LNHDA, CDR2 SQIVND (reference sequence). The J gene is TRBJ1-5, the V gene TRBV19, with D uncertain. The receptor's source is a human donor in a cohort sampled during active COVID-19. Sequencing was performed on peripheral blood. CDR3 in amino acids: CASSIEGGQPQHF. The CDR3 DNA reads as TGTGCCAGTAGTATAGAGGGAGGTCAGCCCCAGCATTTT.